The present T cell receptor beta chain was sequenced within a study of patients and donors after allogeneic stem cell transplantation (dated by TCRdb to 2018 to 2020). The V and J ends are trimmed by 8 bases and 0 bases, leaving 17 bases between them. Sequences SNHLY (CDR1) and FYNNEI (CDR2) are obtained from the germline V gene. The CDR3 contains 15 residues, cysteine and phenylalanine counted. Solely the CDR3 DNA is kept, with 45 bases framed from the first base. Turning to this clonotype: Its target antigen remains unknown. No base quality values were provided; no much bigger clone lies one nucleotide off.

The library was produced with RT-PCR. The data were produced on a NextSeq 550. The public reads were reprocessed in TCRdb via fastp at Q25 and MiXCR, keeping in-frame beta chains. Here each entry gathers all rows of one CDR3 protein and keeps the most common genes and DNA. This sample comprises 900,000 to 1,000,000 distinct CDR3 sequences, roughly 17% of them detected only once. The ten top clones hold around 5.5% of the sample. Sequenced: blood, either unsorted or a sorted T cell fraction (not recorded which). The rearrangement joined TRBV2 to TRBJ2-7, with the D gene not clear enough to name. The receptor was derived from a human donor who was either an allogeneic HSCT recipient or a stem cell or donor lymphocyte infusion donor (not recorded which). It is not recorded whose cells these are; they may come from a transplant donor. The nucleotide sequence reads TGTGCCAGCGGGTCGACGGCTATTAGCTCCTACGAGCAGTACTTC. This translates into CASGSTAISSYEQYF.